These T cell receptor beta chains were read from a single sample in a study of T cells in Graves' hyperthyroidism and ophthalmopathy. TCRdb ran MiXCR on the multiplex PCR reads and lists one entry per CDR3 protein. The table has 500,000 to 550,000 distinct CDR3 sequences, nearly 20% seen once. Source material: blood. These TCRs come from a man in his forties with Graves' ophthalmopathy. Each CDR3 is given with its conserved first and last residue. A D gene is named only where the DNA matches it firmly. For some rows the clone size is stated as once, few or many, or as a class when expanded; others skip it.

TRBD2 | TRBJ2-3 | TRBV6-2/TRBV6-3 | . | TGTGCCAGCAGTAGTCCCGGGACTAGCGGGAGTTTAGATACGCAGTATTTT | CASSSPGTSGSLDTQYF
TRBD2 | TRBJ2-5 | TRBV20-1 | . | TGCAGTACCGGACTAGCGGGGGTTCAAGAGACCCAGTACTTC | CSTGLAGVQETQYF
TRBD1 | TRBJ2-7 | TRBV15 | many | TGTGCCACCAGCGGCCGGGACAGGGGCCCCTACGAGCAGTACTTC | CATSGRDRGPYEQYF
. | TRBJ1-5 | TRBV3-1 | . | TGTGCCAGCAGCCTGGGACTCCAAGGGGATCAGCCCCAGCATTTT | CASSLGLQGDQPQHF
. | TRBJ2-1 | TRBV6-1 | . | TGTGCCAGCAGGCTAGCAGAAGACACCTACAATGAGCAGTTCTTC | CASRLAEDTYNEQFF
TRBD1 | TRBJ2-7 | TRBV7-8 | . | TGTGCCAGCAGCCTGCCGCGGACAGGGGGGACCTACGAGCAGTACTTC | CASSLPRTGGTYEQYF
TRBD1 | TRBJ1-1 | TRBV20-1 | . | TGCAGTGCTAGAGATCAGGGCAGGGGGCCCACTGAAGCTTTCTTT | CSARDQGRGPTEAFF
TRBD1 | TRBJ1-1 | TRBV19 | . | TGTGCCACCCGGGACAGCATGAACACTGAAGCTTTCTTT | CATRDSMNTEAFF
. | TRBJ2-5 | TRBV2 | many | TGTGCCAGCAGGCGAGGCGGCTCGACTCAAGAGACCCAGTACTTC | CASRRGGSTQETQYF
TRBD2 | TRBJ2-5 | TRBV18 | few | TGTGCCAGCTCACCACCCATGGCTAGCGGAGAGACCCAGTACTTC | CASSPPMASGETQYF
TRBD2 | TRBJ2-1 | TRBV5-1 | . | TGTGCCAGCAGCTTGGCCGGGGGGGCCAGTATTGAGCAGTTCTTC | CASSLAGGASIEQFF
TRBD1 | TRBJ1-2 | TRBV12-3/TRBV12-4 | . | TGTGCCAGCCTGACAGGGGGAGAGGGCTACACCTTC | CASLTGGEGYTF
. | TRBJ1-2 | TRBV5-6 | few | TGTGCCAGCAGCCCCCCCCTCAGGATCTGGGAGCAGTATGGCTACACCTTC | CASSPPLRIWEQYGYTF
. | TRBJ2-2 | TRBV6-4 | few | TGTGCCAGCAAGGGGGGGCCGAACGGGGAGCTGTTTTTT | CASKGGPNGELFF
. | TRBJ2-7 | TRBV14 | few | TGTGCCAGCAGCCATACGGGTGAGCAGTACTTC | CASSHTGEQYF
. | TRBJ2-7 | TRBV12-3/TRBV12-4 | many | TGTGCCAGCAGTTTTGGCAATACCTACGAGCAGTACTTC | CASSFGNTYEQYF
. | TRBJ2-1 | TRBV20-1 | . | TGCAGTGCTAGAGAGGCCCCGGGACACTCAGGCCTCTTC | CSAREAPGHSGLF
. | TRBJ1-1 | TRBV19 | . | TGTGCCAGTAGTCGTTCCGGGACCCCGAACACTGAAGCTTTCTTT | CASSRSGTPNTEAFF
TRBD2 | TRBJ2-1 | TRBV7-9 | many | TGTGCCAGCAGCACAACTAGCGGGAGCTCCTACAATGAGCAGTTCTTC | CASSTTSGSSYNEQFF
TRBD2 | TRBJ2-3 | TRBV28 | . | TGTGCCAGCAGTCGAGCGGGAGGGCCCACAGATACGCAGTATTTT | CASSRAGGPTDTQYF
TRBD1 | TRBJ1-1 | TRBV12-3/TRBV12-4 | few | TGTGCCAGCAGTACCGACAGGGTGGGCACTGAAGCTTTCTTT | CASSTDRVGTEAFF
TRBD1 | TRBJ1-3 | TRBV2 | few | TGTGCCAGCAGTGAAAGGACAGGGATGGGAAACACCATATATTTT | CASSERTGMGNTIYF
TRBD1 | TRBJ1-1 | TRBV20-1 | . | TGCAGTGCTAGGGCTACGACAGGGCCAAGGACTGAAGCTTTCTTT | CSARATTGPRTEAFF
. | TRBJ1-4 | TRBV11-2 | once | TGTGCCAGCAGCTTTTCCGCTAATGAAAAACTGTTTTTT | CASSFSANEKLFF
. | TRBJ2-1 | TRBV11-2 | . | TGTGCCAGCAGCTTGGCTCAGGGACGGAGGGTCAATGAGCAGTTCTTC | CASSLAQGRRVNEQFF
TRBD2 | TRBJ2-1 | TRBV19 | few | TGTGCCAGTATAGCAGCGGGGGGCACGTACAATGAGCAGTTCTTC | CASIAAGGTYNEQFF
TRBD2 | TRBJ2-7 | TRBV20-1 | . | TGCAGTGCTAGAGGGGCGGGGGGCCCCCACGAGCAGTACTTC | CSARGAGGPHEQYF
TRBD1 | TRBJ2-7 | TRBV5-1 | . | TGCGCCAGCAGCGCTCCGGGACAGGGCTCCTACGAGCAGTACTTC | CASSAPGQGSYEQYF
TRBD2 | TRBJ2-7 | TRBV2 | many | TGTGCCAGCAGCCCCGTGGCGGGAGGTTACGAGCAGTACTTC | CASSPVAGGYEQYF
. | TRBJ2-3 | TRBV20-1 | many | TGCAGTGCTAGATGGCAGGGAACAGATACGCAGTATTTT | CSARWQGTDTQYF
TRBD2 | TRBJ2-7 | TRBV6-2/TRBV6-3 | few | TGTGCCAGCAGCACCCGACTAGCGGGGGACTACGAGCAGTACTTC | CASSTRLAGDYEQYF
. | TRBJ2-3 | TRBV7-9 | . | TGTGCCAGCAGCTTAGCTGATGCGCAGTATTTT | CASSLADAQYF
. | TRBJ2-3 | TRBV7-2 | . | TGTGCCAGCGTCGCTAGGAAGGGACCCCCCAGTGCCACTAGCACAGATACGCAGTATTTT | CASVARKGPPSATSTDTQYF
TRBD2 | TRBJ2-2 | TRBV2 | many | TGTGCCAGCAGCGGGGGGGCGGGGACCGGGGAGCTGTTTTTT | CASSGGAGTGELFF
. | TRBJ1-5 | TRBV7-9 | once | TGTGCCAGCAGCTCTCTCCTATTTAGCAGCCCCCAGCATTTT | CASSSLLFSSPQHF
TRBD1 | TRBJ2-7 | TRBV5-1 | . | TGCGCCAGCAGCCCCGGACAGGAGCAAACCTACGAGCAGTACTTC | CASSPGQEQTYEQYF
. | TRBJ2-1 | TRBV7-9 | many | TGTGCCAGCAGCCGCCTTGAGCTCACCGTCCCGAATGAGCAGTTCTTC | CASSRLELTVPNEQFF
TRBD2 | TRBJ2-3 | TRBV6-5 | few | TGTGCCAGCAGTTACGGAATAGCGGGCTCGATTCGGGATACGCAGTATTTT | CASSYGIAGSIRDTQYF
. | TRBJ2-2 | TRBV5-1 | few | TGCGCCAGTTCGACAGCACTGAACACCGGGGAGCTGTTTTTT | CASSTALNTGELFF
TRBD1 | TRBJ1-5 | TRBV28 | few | TGTGCCAGCAGTTTACCCGACAGGGAGGGTCAGCCCCAGCATTTT | CASSLPDREGQPQHF
TRBD1 | TRBJ2-3 | TRBV2 | . | TGTGCCAGCCACCGGGGCCAGGGGGCAGATACGCAGTATTTT | CASHRGQGADTQYF
TRBD2 | TRBJ2-7 | TRBV20-1 | many | TGCAGTGCTAGAGACGCGGGACTAGCTCCTTTCTCCTACGAGCAGTACTTC | CSARDAGLAPFSYEQYF
TRBD1 | TRBJ2-1 | TRBV18 | many | TGTGCCAGCTCACCACCGGGACAGGGTGTTCAGTTCTTC | CASSPPGQGVQFF
. | TRBJ2-2 | TRBV11-2 | many | TGTGCCAGCAGCCTAACCTCTCCGAACACCGGGGAGCTGTTTTTT | CASSLTSPNTGELFF
. | TRBJ2-5 | TRBV7-9 | . | TGTGCCAGCAGGTTTCCGACCCAAGAGACCCAGTACTTC | CASRFPTQETQYF
TRBD2 | TRBJ2-7 | TRBV28 | many | TGTGCCAGCAGGGCTCTAGCGGGGGTTTACGAGCAGTACTTC | CASRALAGVYEQYF
TRBD2 | TRBJ2-5 | TRBV20-1 | . | TGCAGTGCTAAGGGACTAGCGGGGATGGGGGAGACCCAGTACTTC | CSAKGLAGMGETQYF
TRBD2 | TRBJ2-3 | TRBV5-1 | few | TGCGCCAGCAGCTTTTACCCCACTAGCGGGGGGCTCGATACGCAGTATTTT | CASSFYPTSGGLDTQYF
. | TRBJ1-2 | TRBV29-1 | . | TGCAGCGTTGATTCGGGGGCTTATGGCTACACCTTC | CSVDSGAYGYTF